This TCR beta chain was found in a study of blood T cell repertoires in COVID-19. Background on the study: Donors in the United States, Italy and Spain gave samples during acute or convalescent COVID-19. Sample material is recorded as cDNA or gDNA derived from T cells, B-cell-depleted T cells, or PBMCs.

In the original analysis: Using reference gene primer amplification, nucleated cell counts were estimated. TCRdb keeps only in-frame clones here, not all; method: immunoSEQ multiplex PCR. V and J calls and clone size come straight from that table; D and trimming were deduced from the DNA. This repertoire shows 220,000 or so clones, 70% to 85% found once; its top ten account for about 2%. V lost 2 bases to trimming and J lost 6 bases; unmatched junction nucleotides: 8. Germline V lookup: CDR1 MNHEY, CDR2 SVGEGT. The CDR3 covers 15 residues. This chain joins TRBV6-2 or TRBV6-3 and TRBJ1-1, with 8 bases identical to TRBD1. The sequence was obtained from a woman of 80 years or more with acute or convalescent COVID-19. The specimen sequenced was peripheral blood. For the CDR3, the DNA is TGTGCCAGCAGTTACCCAATGGGACAGGCCCCTGAAGCTTTCTTT. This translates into CASSYPMGQAPEAFF.